This T cell receptor beta chain was identified during a study of PD-L1 blockade in urothelial cancer. Regarding time point: peripheral blood 6 weeks after treatment start. The CDR3 totals 14 residues. V was cut by 3 bases and J by 6 bases, with 11 bases left in between. The germline gives CDR1 SEHNR, CDR2 FQNEAQ (reference sequence). Method: immunoSEQ multiplex PCR; TCRdb's copy keeps in-frame clones and lacks some. The sample holds around 66,000 clones, 88% seen once. The chain uses TRBV7-9 and TRBJ2-2, with D perhaps TRBD2 (5 bases). The sample consisted of PBMCs, taken around atezolizumab (anti-PD-L1) treatment. The TCR originated in a man in his sixties with urothelial cancer. CDR3 coding DNA: TGTGCCAGCAGCTTTAGCGAGGCGCCCGGGGAGCTGTTTTTT. It is translated as CASSFSEAPGELFF.